This T cell receptor (beta chain) is drawn from a study of shared clonotypes between healthy human individuals. Broader study findings: It was only blood that was sampled, and tissue repertoires likely differ.

A note on this clone: Its specificity is unknown.

Profiling relied on immunoSEQ multiplex PCR, and the TCRdb table lists in-frame clones only, not all of them. The sample lists 2 million to 2.5 million clones; more than 80% were seen once. Trimming left V 6 bases short and J 6 bases short, with 6 bases between. The CDR3 runs 11 residues. Germline V gives CDR1 SGHRS, CDR2 YFSETQ. The specimen sequenced was naive CD4+ T cells from PBMCs. Subset: CD45RA+ positively selected. The V gene is TRBV5-1, the J gene TRBJ2-2; no firm D call. The sequence was collected from a man between 18 and 29 years old in good health. Some clones in this sample may be carry-over from other donors' samples. This CDR3 is CASNLAGELFF. In DNA form, the CDR3 reads TGCGCCAGCAACCTCGCCGGGGAGCTGTTTTTT.